The 30 T cell receptor beta chains given below trace back to one sample, sequenced in a study of cytomegalovirus exposure and HLA in healthy donors. The PCR contained 60 Vbeta and 13 Jbeta primers. Profiling relied on immunoSEQ multiplex PCR, and the TCRdb table lists in-frame clones only, not all of them. The sample records around 140,000 clones, about 82% being singletons. Sequencing was carried out using PBMCs. These receptors all stem from a female donor in good health and CMV-seropositive.

The rearrangement links TRBV18 to TRBJ2-7, with D possibly being TRBD1 (5 bases). From germline, CDR1 is KGHSH and CDR2 LQKENI. This CDR3 is 14 amino acids long. V was cut by 2 bases and J by 2 bases, with 10 bases left in between. DNA of the CDR3: TGTGCCAGCTCACCATTGGCGACAGCCTACGAGCAGTACTTC. This gives the protein CASSPLATAYEQYF.

This clone was picked up one time. J is TRBJ1-4 and V is TRBV29-1; tentative D call: TRBD1 (5 bases). The CDR3 contains 12 residues. Between the trimmed V and J ends, which lost 7 bases and 6 bases, there was a span of 12 bases. The germline gives CDR1 SQVTM, CDR2 ANQGSEA. CDR3 loop: CSGTGLDEKLFF. In DNA form, the CDR3 reads TGCAGCGGAACGGGACTCGATGAAAAACTGTTTTTT.

The rearrangement uses TRBV28 and TRBJ1-6; a possible D gene is TRBD1 (5 bases). V was pared by 6 bases and J by 6 bases, with 15 bases between. CDR1 MDHEN and CDR2 SYDVKM come from the germline V gene. CDR3 length: 15 residues. The CDR3 nucleotides read TGTGCCAGCAGGGCCCGTGGGGGAGGTAATTCACCCCTCCACTTT. Protein: CASRARGGGNSPLHF.

This chain links TRBV19 with TRBJ1-3, with 7 bases lining up with TRBD1. Germline CDR1 reads LNHDA; CDR2 reads SQIVND (reference sequence). The CDR3 is 12 residues long. V gave up 10 bases and J gave up 7 bases; unmatched junction bases: 7. CDR3 region: CATADRLNTIYF. The DNA for the CDR3 is TGTGCCACCGCGGACAGGCTCAACACCATATATTTT.

This clone was seen a few times. J is TRBJ1-3 and V is TRBV6-1; D is unclear. The V gene's germline CDR1 is MNHNS and CDR2 SASEGT. With 2 bases removed from V and 3 bases from J, the gap between germline ends came to 8 bases. This CDR3 spans 14 amino acids. CDR3 amino acids: CASSEYGRGNTIYF. DNA of the CDR3: TGTGCCAGCAGTGAATATGGCCGTGGAAACACCATATATTTT.

The chain combines TRBV27 with TRBJ2-4; a weak D match, TRBD2 (5 bases). This CDR3 contains 15 residues. Germline V gene sequence: CDR1 MNHEY, CDR2 SMNVEV (reference sequence). V lost 2 bases to trimming and J lost 1 base, with 9 bases between them. This CDR3 reads CASSLAPGAKNIQYF. In DNA form, the CDR3 reads TGTGCCAGCAGTTTAGCTCCGGGGGCCAAAAACATTCAGTACTTC.

The rearrangement links TRBV5-1 to TRBJ1-1; 7 positions match TRBD1. The CDR3 sequence is 16 residues long. Looked up from germline, CDR1 is SGHRS and CDR2 is YFSETQ. V shed 4 bases, J shed 3 bases, and the junction held 12 bases outside the gene matches. CDR3 in DNA: TGCGCCAGCAGCCCCGACAGGGAGAGTCGGGACACTGAAGCTTTCTTT. Its translation: CASSPDRESRDTEAFF. The complete variable domain, with remaining parts taken from reference TRBV5-1 and TRBJ1-1, reads KAGVTQTPRYLIKTRGQQVTLSCSPISGHRSVSWYQQTPGQGLQFLFEYFSETQRNKGNFPGRFSGRQFSNSRSEMNVSTLELGDSALYLCASSPDRESRDTEAFFGQGTRLTVV.

This clone appeared once. The chain uses TRBV5-1 and TRBJ1-1; unclear D gene. V gave up 0 bases and J gave up 3 bases, with 9 bases separating them. This CDR3 is built from 14 residues. Germline V CDR1 and CDR2: SGHRS, YFSETQ. Here the CDR3 reads CASSLVSGYTEAFF. CDR3 bases: TGCGCCAGCAGCTTGGTCTCGGGGTACACTGAAGCTTTCTTT. Complete variable domain (other parts from reference TRBV5-1 and TRBJ1-1): KAGVTQTPRYLIKTRGQQVTLSCSPISGHRSVSWYQQTPGQGLQFLFEYFSETQRNKGNFPGRFSGRQFSNSRSEMNVSTLELGDSALYLCASSLVSGYTEAFFGQGTRLTVV.

The CDR3 DNA reads as TGTGCCAGCAGGTTGCCGGGTCGTTTTAATGAAAAACTGTTTTTT. Amino acids: CASRLPGRFNEKLFF. The V call is TRBV11-2, the J call TRBJ1-4; D remains ambiguous. Deletions cut 6 bases from V and 4 bases from J, with 15 bases between. This CDR3 spans 15 amino acids. Germline V gene lookup returns CDR1 SGHAT and CDR2 FQNNGV.

A few counts support this clone. This chain links TRBV27 with TRBJ2-7; D may be TRBD1 (6 bases). Germline CDR1 and CDR2: MNHEY and SMNVEV (reference sequence). This CDR3 region has 15 residues. Trimming removed 3 bases from V and 1 base from J, with 13 bases in between. CDR3 coding DNA: TGTGCCAGCAGTTTTGCGGCAGGGGAGTCCTACGAGCAGTACTTC. Translated: CASSFAAGESYEQYF.

The chain carries TRBV2 and TRBJ1-3, with 8 positions matching TRBD1. The length of the CDR3 is 12 residues. Germline CDR1 and CDR2: SNHLY and FYNNEI. Trimming removed 5 bases from V and 7 bases from J; junction bases left unmatched: 1. CDR3 residues: CASSRQGNTIYF. The CDR3 DNA sequence: TGTGCCAGCAGTAGACAGGGGAACACCATATATTTT.

The chain combines TRBV10-3 with TRBJ2-1; 11 bases are shared with TRBD1. Trimming at V came to 7 bases and at J to 3 bases, leaving 5 bases not matched to a gene. This CDR3 is 15 amino acids long. The germline V gene encodes CDR1 ENHRY and CDR2 SYGVKD. CDR3 bases: TGTGCCATCACCCCCGGGACAGGGGGCTACAATGAGCAGTTCTTC. Its protein is CAITPGTGGYNEQFF.

The rearrangement joins TRBV2 to TRBJ2-1; 13 positions agree with TRBD2. Germline CDR1 and CDR2: SNHLY and FYNNEI. J was trimmed by 8 bases and V by 6 bases; bases with no gene match: 7. This CDR3 comprises 15 residues. CDR3 coding DNA: TGTGCCAGCAGCCCAGGGACTAGCGGGAAGTATGAGCAGTTCTTC. Translation gives CASSPGTSGKYEQFF.

V is TRBV5-4 and J is TRBJ1-2; the D is unclear. The germline gives CDR1 SGHNT, CDR2 YYREEE (reference sequence). This CDR3 has 12 amino acids. V gave up 3 bases and J gave up 8 bases, with 11 bases separating them. The CDR3 nucleotides are TGTGCCAGCAGCTACCGTGGAGGCGGCTACACCTTC. Residues: CASSYRGGGYTF.

The J gene is TRBJ2-1, the V gene TRBV2, with D tentatively TRBD1 (6 bases). The germline CDR1 and CDR2 sequences are SNHLY and FYNNEI. The CDR3 runs to 12 residues. Trimming shortened V by 5 bases and J by 9 bases, and 11 bases separated the two germline ends. The CDR3 reads CASSPRTVEQFF. CDR3 nucleotide sequence: TGTGCCAGCAGTCCGAGGACAGTTGAGCAGTTCTTC.

The table lists this clone with a few counts. This chain links TRBV2 with TRBJ1-1; a weak D match, TRBD1 (6 bases). CDR3 length: 15 amino acids. V lost 6 bases, J lost 5 bases, and 19 bases lay in between. Germline-derived CDR1 and CDR2 are SNHLY and FYNNEI. The CDR3: CASSQEGRGATEAFF. Here the CDR3 DNA reads TGTGCCAGCAGCCAAGAAGGGCGGGGGGCGACTGAAGCTTTCTTT.

The chain links TRBV2 to TRBJ2-7; D might be TRBD1 (6 bases). V shed 0 bases and J shed 0 bases, with 12 bases lying between them. The germline V gene has CDR1 SNHLY and CDR2 FYNNEI. This CDR3 is built from 16 residues. The CDR3 region is CASSEALAGASYEQYF. In DNA, the CDR3 is TGTGCCAGCAGTGAAGCGCTGGCAGGGGCCTCCTACGAGCAGTACTTC.

The chain recombines TRBV6-5 with TRBJ2-5, with D possibly TRBD1 on 6 matching bases. Germline CDR1 and CDR2: MNHEY and SVGAGI. The CDR3 runs to 15 residues. The V end lost 0 bases, the J end lost 3 bases, and 11 bases lay between the germline ends. The DNA for the CDR3 is TGTGCCAGCAGTTACTCGGGCAGGGGAAAAGAGACCCAGTACTTC. Its translation is CASSYSGRGKETQYF.

The gene calls are TRBV7-3 and TRBJ1-5; possible D gene TRBD1, 5 bases. The V and J ends lost 2 bases and 6 bases respectively, with 11 bases between them. This CDR3 is 14 amino acids long. Germline loops: CDR1 SGHTA, CDR2 FQGTGA. CDR3 protein: CASSLSGGSQPQHF. In DNA form, the CDR3 reads TGTGCCAGCAGCTTATCCGGGGGTAGTCAGCCCCAGCATTTT. The whole variable domain, remainder taken from reference TRBV7-3 and TRBJ1-5, is GAGVSQTPSNKVTEKGKYVELRCDPISGHTALYWYRQSLGQGPEFLIYFQGTGAADDSGLPNDRFFAVRPEGSVSTLKIQRTERGDSAVYLCASSLSGGSQPQHFGDGTRLSIL.

CDR3 DNA sequence: TGTGCCAGCAGCCCAATACCGGGACAGGGGGTATCTTCTGAAGCTTTCTTT. As protein: CASSPIPGQGVSSEAFF. This chain links TRBV7-6 with TRBJ1-1, with 11 bases fitting TRBD1. Germline lookup yields CDR1 SGHVS and CDR2 FNYEAQ. The CDR3 is 17 amino acids. Trimming removed 5 bases from V and 6 bases from J; junction bases left unmatched: 14.

This chain uses TRBV25-1 with TRBJ2-1; D ambiguous. Trimming took off 3 bases at V and 0 bases at J, with 9 bases between the two ends. This CDR3 region has 15 residues. Per germline, CDR1 MGHDK and CDR2 SYGVNS. In DNA form, the CDR3 reads TGTGCCAGCAGTGACCCACTAAGCTCCTACAATGAGCAGTTCTTC. Amino acids: CASSDPLSSYNEQFF.

The chain couples TRBV5-1 to TRBJ1-2; 7 bases agree with TRBD1. Per germline, CDR1 SGHRS and CDR2 YFSETQ. The length of the CDR3 is 14 residues. V was pared by 3 bases and J by 8 bases, with 10 bases of the junction left unmatched. CDR3 coding DNA: TGCGCCAGCAGCTCCCAGGGGGGTCCGGGGGGCTACACCTTC. This sequence encodes CASSSQGGPGGYTF.

This chain connects TRBV2 to TRBJ2-7; TRBD1 might be the D (6 bases). The germline gives CDR1 SNHLY, CDR2 FYNNEI. Trimming cost V 3 bases and J 2 bases, with 8 bases left between them. CDR3 length equals 13 residues. The CDR3 nucleotides read TGTGCCAGCAGTGACAACAGGGCCTACGAGCAGTACTTC. It is translated as CASSDNRAYEQYF.

The rearrangement links TRBV5-6 to TRBJ2-1, with 8 bases aligning to TRBD2. V shed 7 bases, J shed 2 bases, and the junction held 8 bases outside the gene matches. The CDR3 has 15 amino acids. The germline gives CDR1 SGHDT, CDR2 YYEEEE. For the CDR3, the DNA is TGTGCCAGCTGCAAGACGGGGGGGCCCTACAATGAGCAGTTCTTC. This encodes CASCKTGGPYNEQFF.

This chain's CDR3 is CASSPEPMTAFNSPLHF. CDR3 DNA: TGCGCCAGCAGCCCCGAACCTATGACAGCCTTTAATTCACCCCTCCACTTT. J is TRBJ1-6 and V is TRBV5-1, with D possibly TRBD1 on 5 matching bases. Trimming pared 4 bases from V and 6 bases from J, leaving 20 bases between. In germline, CDR1 is SGHRS, CDR2 YFSETQ. The CDR3 sequence is 17 residues long. The full variable domain, its missing parts supplied by reference TRBV5-1 and TRBJ1-6, is KAGVTQTPRYLIKTRGQQVTLSCSPISGHRSVSWYQQTPGQGLQFLFEYFSETQRNKGNFPGRFSGRQFSNSRSEMNVSTLELGDSALYLCASSPEPMTAFNSPLHFGNGTRLTVT.

The V and J genes are TRBV27 and TRBJ1-5; D possibly corresponds to TRBD1 (5 bases). The CDR3 has 15 amino acids. The V gene lost 2 bases and the J gene lost 4 bases, with 12 bases spanning the gap. CDR1 and CDR2 from the germline V gene are MNHEY and SMNVEV (reference sequence). The CDR3 spells CASSLGGAFNQPQHF. CDR3 nucleotide sequence: TGTGCCAGCAGTTTAGGTGGGGCTTTTAATCAGCCCCAGCATTTT.

The V and J genes are TRBV6-6 and TRBJ2-1; 7 bases agree with TRBD1. This CDR3 has 15 residues. The germline V gene encodes CDR1 MNHNY and CDR2 SVGAGI (reference sequence). Germline trimming cut 2 bases from V and 3 bases from J; bases unmatched to any gene: 4. This CDR3 is CASSYRGQVYNEQFF. CDR3 nucleotide sequence: TGTGCCAGCAGTTACCGAGGACAGGTCTACAATGAGCAGTTCTTC.

This chain joins TRBV7-3 and TRBJ2-3; 14 bases align to TRBD2. The CDR3 runs to 15 residues. Trimming removed 5 bases from V and 6 bases from J; junction bases left unmatched: 4. CDR1 SGHTA and CDR2 FQGTGA come from the germline V gene. CDR3 amino acids: CASSMTSGRADTQYF. DNA of the CDR3: TGTGCCAGCAGCATGACTAGCGGGAGGGCCGATACGCAGTATTTT.

This clone has a handful of counts. The CDR3 spells CASRAGTSVWEQYF. For the CDR3, the DNA is TGTGCCAGCAGGGCCGGGACTAGCGTATGGGAGCAGTACTTC. The chain employs TRBV2 and TRBJ2-7; 10 bases are shared with TRBD2. With V trimmed by 6 bases and J by 7 bases, 9 bases remained unmatched. The CDR3 runs 14 residues. The germline CDR1 and CDR2 sequences are SNHLY and FYNNEI.

In this sample, this clone turned up once. This sample also contains other DNA sequences that code for the same CDR3. This chain uses TRBV28 with TRBJ2-5; TRBD1 matches at 8 bases. The germline gives CDR1 MDHEN, CDR2 SYDVKM. Unmatched junction bases numbered 7, after V lost 6 bases and J lost 1 base. The CDR3 covers 15 residues. The CDR3 DNA reads TGTGCCAGCAGCTTACTCGGGACAGGCCAAGAGACCCAGTACTTC. Protein: CASSLLGTGQETQYF.